The clone carrying this T cell receptor (beta chain) was observed once. The data derive from a study of blood T cell repertoires in COVID-19. Study context: T cells, B-cell-depleted T cells, or PBMCs provided the cDNA or gDNA that served as material.

Original processing methods: Researchers report that nucleated cell counts were estimated from reference gene primer amplification. Assay used: immunoSEQ multiplex PCR; TCRdb lists only in-frame clones, some missing. V, J and clone size are those of that table, while D and trimming were read from the DNA. The sample lists approximately 100,000 clones, around 80% occurring once. There are 12 residues in the CDR3. The V gene's germline CDR1 is SGHRS and CDR2 YFSETQ. The germline V and J ends were trimmed by 2 bases and 6 bases, with 5 bases remaining between them. Material: peripheral blood. The sequence was obtained from a woman of 80 years or more with active or convalescent COVID-19. The rearrangement joins TRBV5-1 to TRBJ2-2; D unresolved. CDR3 residues: CASSLYSGELFF. The DNA of the CDR3 is TGCGCCAGCAGCTTATATTCCGGGGAGCTGTTTTTT.